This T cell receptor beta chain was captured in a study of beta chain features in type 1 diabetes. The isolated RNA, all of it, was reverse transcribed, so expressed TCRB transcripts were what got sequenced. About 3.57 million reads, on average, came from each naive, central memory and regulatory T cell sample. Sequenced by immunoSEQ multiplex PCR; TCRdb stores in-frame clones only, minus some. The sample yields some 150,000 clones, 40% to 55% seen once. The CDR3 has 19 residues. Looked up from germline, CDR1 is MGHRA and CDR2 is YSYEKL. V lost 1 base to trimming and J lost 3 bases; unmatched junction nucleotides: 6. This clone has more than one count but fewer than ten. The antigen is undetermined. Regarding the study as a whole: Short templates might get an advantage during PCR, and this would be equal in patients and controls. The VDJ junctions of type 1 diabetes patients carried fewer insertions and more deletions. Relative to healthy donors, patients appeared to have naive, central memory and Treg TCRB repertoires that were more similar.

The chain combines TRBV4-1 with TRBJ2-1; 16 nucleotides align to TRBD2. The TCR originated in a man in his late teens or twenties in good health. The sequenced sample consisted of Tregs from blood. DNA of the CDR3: TGCGCCAGCAGCCAAGTCCGGGGACTAGCGGGGGGGGTCTACAATGAGCAGTTCTTC. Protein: CASSQVRGLAGGVYNEQFF.